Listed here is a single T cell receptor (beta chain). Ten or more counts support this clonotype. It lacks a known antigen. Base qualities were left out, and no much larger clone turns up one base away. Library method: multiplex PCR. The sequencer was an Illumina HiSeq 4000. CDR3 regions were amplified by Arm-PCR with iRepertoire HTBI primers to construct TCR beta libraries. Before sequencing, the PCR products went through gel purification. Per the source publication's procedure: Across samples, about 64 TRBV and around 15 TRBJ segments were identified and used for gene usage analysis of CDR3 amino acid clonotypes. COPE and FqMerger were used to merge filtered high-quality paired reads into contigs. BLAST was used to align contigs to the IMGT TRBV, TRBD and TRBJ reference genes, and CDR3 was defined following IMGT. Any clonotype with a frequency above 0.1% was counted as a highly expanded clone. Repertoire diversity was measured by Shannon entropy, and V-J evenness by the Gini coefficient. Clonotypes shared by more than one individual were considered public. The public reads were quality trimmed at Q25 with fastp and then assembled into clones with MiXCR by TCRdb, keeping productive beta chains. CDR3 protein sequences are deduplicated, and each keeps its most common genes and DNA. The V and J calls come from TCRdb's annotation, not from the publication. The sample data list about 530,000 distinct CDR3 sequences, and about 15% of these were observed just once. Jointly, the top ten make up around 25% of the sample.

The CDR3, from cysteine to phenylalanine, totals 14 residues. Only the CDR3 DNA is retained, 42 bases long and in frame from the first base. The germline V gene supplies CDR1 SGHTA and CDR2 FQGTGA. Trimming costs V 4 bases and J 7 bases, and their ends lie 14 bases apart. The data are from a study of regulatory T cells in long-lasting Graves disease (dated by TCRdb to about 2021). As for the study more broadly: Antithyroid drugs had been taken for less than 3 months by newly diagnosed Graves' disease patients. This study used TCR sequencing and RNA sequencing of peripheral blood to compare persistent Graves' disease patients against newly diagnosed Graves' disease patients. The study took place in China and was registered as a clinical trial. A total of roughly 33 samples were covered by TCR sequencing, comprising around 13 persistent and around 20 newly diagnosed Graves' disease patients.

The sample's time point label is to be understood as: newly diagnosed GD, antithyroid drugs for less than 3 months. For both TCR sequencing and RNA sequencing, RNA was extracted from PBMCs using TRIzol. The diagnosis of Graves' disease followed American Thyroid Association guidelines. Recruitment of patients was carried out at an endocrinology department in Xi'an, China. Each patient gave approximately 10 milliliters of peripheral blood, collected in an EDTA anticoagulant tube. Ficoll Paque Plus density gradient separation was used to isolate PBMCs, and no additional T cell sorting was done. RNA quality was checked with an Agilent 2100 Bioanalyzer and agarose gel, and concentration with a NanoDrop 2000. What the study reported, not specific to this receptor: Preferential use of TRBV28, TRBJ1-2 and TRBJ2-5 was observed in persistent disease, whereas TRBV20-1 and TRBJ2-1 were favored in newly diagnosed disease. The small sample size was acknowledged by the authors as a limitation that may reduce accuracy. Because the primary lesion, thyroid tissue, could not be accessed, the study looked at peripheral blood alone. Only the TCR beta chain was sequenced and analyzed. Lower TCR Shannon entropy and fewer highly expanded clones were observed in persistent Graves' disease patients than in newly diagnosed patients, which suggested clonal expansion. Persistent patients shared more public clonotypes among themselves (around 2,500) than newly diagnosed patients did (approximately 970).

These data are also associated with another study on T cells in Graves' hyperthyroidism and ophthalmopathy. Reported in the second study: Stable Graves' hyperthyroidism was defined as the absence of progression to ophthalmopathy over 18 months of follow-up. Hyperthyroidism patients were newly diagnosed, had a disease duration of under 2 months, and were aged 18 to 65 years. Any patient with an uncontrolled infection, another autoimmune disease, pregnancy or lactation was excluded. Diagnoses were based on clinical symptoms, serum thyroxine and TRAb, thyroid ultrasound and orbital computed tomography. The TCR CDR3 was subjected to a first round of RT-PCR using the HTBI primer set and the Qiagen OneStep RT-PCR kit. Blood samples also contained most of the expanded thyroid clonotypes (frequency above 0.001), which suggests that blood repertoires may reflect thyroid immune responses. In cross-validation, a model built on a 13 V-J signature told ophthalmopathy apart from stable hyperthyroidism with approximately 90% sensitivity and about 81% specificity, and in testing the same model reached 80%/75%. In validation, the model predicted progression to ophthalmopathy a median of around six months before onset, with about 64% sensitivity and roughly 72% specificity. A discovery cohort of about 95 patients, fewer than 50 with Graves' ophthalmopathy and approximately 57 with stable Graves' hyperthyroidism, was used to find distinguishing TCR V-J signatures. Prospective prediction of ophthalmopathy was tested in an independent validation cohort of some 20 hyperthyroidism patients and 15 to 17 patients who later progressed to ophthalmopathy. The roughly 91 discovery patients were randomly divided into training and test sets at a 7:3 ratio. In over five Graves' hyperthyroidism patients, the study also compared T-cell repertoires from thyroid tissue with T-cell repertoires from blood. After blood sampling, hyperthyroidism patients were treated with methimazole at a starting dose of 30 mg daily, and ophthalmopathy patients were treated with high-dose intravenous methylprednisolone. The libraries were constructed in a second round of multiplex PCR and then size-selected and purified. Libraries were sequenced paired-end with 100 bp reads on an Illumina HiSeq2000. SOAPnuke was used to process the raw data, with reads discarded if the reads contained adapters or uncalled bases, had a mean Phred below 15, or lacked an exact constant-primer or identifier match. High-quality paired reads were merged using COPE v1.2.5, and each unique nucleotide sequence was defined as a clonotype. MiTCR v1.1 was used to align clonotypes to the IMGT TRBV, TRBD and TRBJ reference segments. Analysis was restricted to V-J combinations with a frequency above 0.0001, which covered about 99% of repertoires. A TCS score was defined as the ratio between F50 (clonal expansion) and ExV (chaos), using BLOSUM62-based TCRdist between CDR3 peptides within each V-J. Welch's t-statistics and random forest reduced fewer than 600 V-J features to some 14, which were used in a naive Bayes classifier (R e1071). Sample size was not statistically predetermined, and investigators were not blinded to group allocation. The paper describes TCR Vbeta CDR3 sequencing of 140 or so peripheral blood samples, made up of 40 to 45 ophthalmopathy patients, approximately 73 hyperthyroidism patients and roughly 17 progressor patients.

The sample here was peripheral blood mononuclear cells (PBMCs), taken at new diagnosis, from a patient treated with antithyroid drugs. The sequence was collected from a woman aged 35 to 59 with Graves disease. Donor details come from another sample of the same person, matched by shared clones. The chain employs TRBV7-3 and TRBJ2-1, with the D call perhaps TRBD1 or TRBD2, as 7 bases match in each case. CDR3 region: CASSWGGTENEQFF. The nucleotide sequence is TGTGCCAGCAGCTGGGGAGGGACAGAGAATGAGCAGTTCTTC.